What follows are 21 T cell receptor beta chains derived from one specimen sequenced in a study of blood T cell repertoires in COVID-19. Repertoires were generated with immunoSEQ multiplex PCR, while TCRdb's copy carries only in-frame clones and drops some. This sample has roughly 170,000 clones; just under 90% occur once, and the top ten carry 0.8% to 1%. Sequenced sample: peripheral blood. Receptors were obtained from a woman younger than 35 who had recovered from COVID-19.

J is TRBJ2-1 and V is TRBV4-1; the match to TRBD1 covers 7 bases. V was clipped by 2 bases and J by 2 bases; unmatched bases: 6. The germline V gene encodes CDR1 MGHRA and CDR2 YSYEKL. The CDR3 is 16 residues long. The CDR3: CASSQTRQGPYNEQFF. The CDR3 DNA is TGCGCCAGCAGCCAAACCCGACAGGGTCCCTACAATGAGCAGTTCTTC.

The gene calls are TRBV19 and TRBJ2-7, with D perhaps TRBD1 (7 bases). This CDR3 has 14 residues. V lost 4 bases and J 1 base, leaving 11 bases between the germline ends. CDR1 is LNHDA, CDR2 SQIVND, per germline (reference sequence). Here the CDR3 reads CASSRQGGSYEQYF. CDR3 sequence (DNA): TGTGCCAGTAGTAGGCAGGGGGGATCCTACGAGCAGTACTTC.

This chain uses TRBV5-4 with TRBJ2-7, with no clear D. The CDR3 length is 14 residues. Per the germline V gene, CDR1 is SGHNT and CDR2 is YYREEE (reference sequence). The V and J ends lost 0 bases and 3 bases respectively, with 10 bases between them. CDR3 DNA: TGTGCCAGCAGCTTGGGACTCTCCGACTACGAGCAGTACTTC. Protein: CASSLGLSDYEQYF.

Only a few counts were recorded for this clone. The CDR3 DNA reads TGCGCCAGCAGCATAACCCTGACAGGGACCGGGGAGCTGTTTTTT. This gives the protein CASSITLTGTGELFF. This rearrangement joins TRBV5-1 to TRBJ2-2; 7 nucleotides line up with TRBD1. This CDR3 spans 15 amino acids. Unmatched junction bases numbered 8, after V lost 4 bases and J lost 5 bases. Germline V gives CDR1 SGHRS, CDR2 YFSETQ. Full variable domain (outside the CDR3, taken from reference TRBV5-1 and TRBJ2-2): KAGVTQTPRYLIKTRGQQVTLSCSPISGHRSVSWYQQTPGQGLQFLFEYFSETQRNKGNFPGRFSGRQFSNSRSEMNVSTLELGDSALYLCASSITLTGTGELFFGEGSRLTVL.

The chain carries TRBV7-9 and TRBJ2-1; 13 bases line up with TRBD2. Trimming cost V 9 bases and J 10 bases; bases outside gene matches: 12. The CDR3 is made up of 15 amino acids. The V gene's germline CDR1 is SEHNR and CDR2 FQNEAQ (reference sequence). CDR3 amino acids: CARERLTSGRGEQFF. The CDR3, as DNA: TGTGCCAGGGAGAGGCTCACTAGCGGGAGGGGGGAGCAGTTCTTC. Supplemented by reference TRBV7-9 and TRBJ2-1, the full variable domain reads DTGVSQNPRHKITKRGQNVTFRCDPISEHNRLYWYRQTLGQGPEFLTYFQNEAQLEKSRLLSDRFSAERPKGSFSTLEIQRTEQGDSAMYLCARERLTSGRGEQFFGPGTRLTVL.

This rearrangement joins TRBV7-9 to TRBJ2-1, with 14 bases that match TRBD2. V dropped 3 bases and J dropped 9; count of bases not matched to a gene: 4. This CDR3 spans 15 amino acids. From germline, CDR1 is SEHNR and CDR2 FQNEAQ (reference sequence). The CDR3: CASSFGLAGGGEQFF. The CDR3 DNA is TGTGCCAGCAGCTTCGGACTAGCGGGAGGCGGTGAGCAGTTCTTC.

The chain uses TRBV25-1 and TRBJ2-2; 7 bases match TRBD1. Germline loops: CDR1 MGHDK, CDR2 SYGVNS. Trimming cost V 6 bases and J 3 bases; bases outside gene matches: 7. The CDR3 runs 15 residues. CDR3 nucleotides: TGTGCCAGCAGGACGGACAGGACTGACACCGGGGAGCTGTTTTTT. Translating gives CASRTDRTDTGELFF.

The V gene is TRBV19, the J gene TRBJ2-7, with 11 nucleotides matching TRBD1. The CDR3 covers 14 residues. V trimming: 4 bases; J trimming: 4 bases; junction bases outside the gene matches: 3. Germline CDR1 reads LNHDA; CDR2 reads SQIVND (reference sequence). CDR3 in DNA: TGTGCCAGTAGTACGGGACAGGGGGTTTACGAGCAGTACTTC. It translates to CASSTGQGVYEQYF.

J is TRBJ2-2 and V is TRBV4-3; 10 positions match TRBD1. Germline trimming cut 5 bases from V and 7 bases from J; bases unmatched to any gene: 10. CDR1 is LGHNA and CDR2 is YSLEER in the germline V gene. This CDR3 is built from 16 residues. The CDR3 nucleotides read TGCGCCAGCAGCGAAGGGGGGACAGGGGTCCACGGGGAGCTGTTTTTT. This translates into CASSEGGTGVHGELFF.

The V gene is TRBV5-1, the J gene TRBJ1-2, with D possibly matching TRBD1 (6 bases). From germline, CDR1 is SGHRS and CDR2 YFSETQ. The V gene lost 10 bases and the J gene lost 3 bases, with 10 bases spanning the gap. The CDR3 length is 11 residues. CDR3 in DNA: TGCGCCGCCACAGGGCACTATGGCTACACCTTC. This translates into CAATGHYGYTF. The full variable domain, rest sourced from reference TRBV5-1 and TRBJ1-2, is KAGVTQTPRYLIKTRGQQVTLSCSPISGHRSVSWYQQTPGQGLQFLFEYFSETQRNKGNFPGRFSGRQFSNSRSEMNVSTLELGDSALYLCAATGHYGYTFGSGTRLTVV.

V is TRBV7-2 and J is TRBJ1-5, with a weak D call TRBD1 (5 bases). This CDR3 has 13 residues. With 3 bases removed from V and 5 bases from J, the gap between germline ends came to 8 bases. Germline lookup yields CDR1 SGHTA and CDR2 FQGNSA. The CDR3 DNA reads TGTGCCAGCAGCTTTGACAGTGATCAGCCCCAGCATTTT. It encodes CASSFDSDQPQHF.

The chain has TRBV9 and TRBJ2-1, with D unclear. V lost 0 bases and J 0 bases, leaving 10 bases between the germline ends. Germline loops: CDR1 SGDLS, CDR2 YYNGEE. The CDR3 is 16 amino acids. Written as DNA, the CDR3 is TGTGCCAGCAGCGTAGCCCGTAGTAGCTCCTACAATGAGCAGTTCTTC. This translates into CASSVARSSSYNEQFF.

CDR3 loop: CASSVAGGNEAFF. CDR3 nucleotide sequence: TGTGCCAGCAGCGTGGCAGGGGGTAATGAAGCTTTCTTT. The chain joins TRBV9 to TRBJ1-1, with 7 bases identical to TRBD1. CDR1 and CDR2 from the germline V gene are SGDLS and YYNGEE. V gave up 2 bases and J gave up 7 bases; unmatched junction bases: 5. The length of the CDR3 is 13 residues.

The chain is built from TRBV12-3 or TRBV12-4 and TRBJ2-3, with D possibly TRBD1 on 6 matching bases. The CDR3 spans 13 residues. Deletions cut 7 bases from V and 3 bases from J, with 11 bases between. The CDR3 loop is CASTHDRTDTQYF. As DNA, the CDR3 is TGTGCCAGCACCCATGACAGGACAGATACGCAGTATTTT.

This sequence joins TRBV4-3 and TRBJ1-2, with TRBD1 matching over 8 bases. This CDR3 is 14 amino acids long. Germline CDR1 is LGHNA and CDR2 is YSLEER. With 3 bases clipped from V and 6 bases from J, the junction kept 6 bases outside the gene matches. CDR3 sequence: CASSHSGQGDGYTF. The DNA for the CDR3 is TGCGCCAGCAGCCACTCCGGACAGGGAGATGGCTACACCTTC.

The genes are TRBV7-2 and TRBJ2-7; D gene ambiguous. The CDR3 covers 14 residues. V was clipped by 0 bases and J by 4 bases, with 10 bases between them. Germline lookup yields CDR1 SGHTA and CDR2 FQGNSA. CDR3 sequence reads: CASSLALLFYEQYF. The DNA of the CDR3 is TGTGCCAGCAGCTTAGCGCTACTATTTTACGAGCAGTACTTC.

The chain carries TRBV6-5 and TRBJ2-3; 13 bases are a match to TRBD2. In germline, CDR1 is MNHEY, CDR2 SVGAGI. V lost 6 bases, J lost 3 bases, and 3 bases stayed unmatched. The CDR3 runs to 15 residues. Here the CDR3 reads CASRTGLAGTDTQYF. The CDR3 DNA reads as TGTGCCAGCAGAACGGGACTAGCGGGGACAGATACGCAGTATTTT.

Only one count was recorded for this clone. This sequence joins TRBV5-6 and TRBJ1-1, with 9 bases identical to TRBD1. This CDR3 comprises 14 residues. Germline V gene data show CDR1 as SGHDT and CDR2 as YYEEEE. Trimming cost V 5 bases and J 5 bases; bases outside gene matches: 7. This CDR3 is CASSLNRGRTEAFF. CDR3 coding DNA: TGTGCCAGCAGTCTCAACAGGGGGCGGACTGAAGCTTTCTTT.

The gene calls are TRBV4-1 and TRBJ1-1; D gene unclear. The CDR3 sequence is 14 residues long. The germline V gene has CDR1 MGHRA and CDR2 YSYEKL. V was clipped by 1 base and J by 1 base, with 7 bases between them. This CDR3 is CASSQVAGNTEAFF. CDR3 DNA sequence: TGCGCCAGCAGCCAAGTTGCGGGGAACACTGAAGCTTTCTTT.

The gene calls are TRBV19 and TRBJ2-5, with D possibly TRBD2 on 5 matching bases. V was pared by 4 bases and J by 5 bases, with 11 bases between. This CDR3 spans 13 amino acids. CDR1 LNHDA and CDR2 SQIVND come from the germline V gene (reference sequence). CDR3 in DNA: TGTGCCAGTAGTAGGGAGACCGGCGAGACCCAGTACTTC. Protein product: CASSRETGETQYF. Full variable domain (outside the CDR3, taken from reference TRBV19 and TRBJ2-5): DGGITQSPKYLFRKEGQNVTLSCEQNLNHDAMYWYRQDPGQGLRLIYYSQIVNDFQKGDIAEGYSVSREKKESFPLTVTSAQKNPTAFYLCASSRETGETQYFGPGTRLLVL.

The chain links TRBV27 to TRBJ1-2; the D gene is possibly TRBD1 (5 bases). Germline lookup yields CDR1 MNHEY and CDR2 SMNVEV (reference sequence). Trimming removed 5 bases from V and 6 bases from J, with 22 bases in between. The CDR3 consists of 16 residues. CDR3: CASSPQVEWGGNGYTF. DNA of the CDR3: TGTGCCAGCAGTCCACAAGTTGAGTGGGGGGGGAATGGCTACACCTTC.